The 31 T cell receptor beta chains in this list originate from one sample, sequenced in a study of T cells after yellow fever vaccination. TCRdb independently ran MiXCR on the 5' RACE reads; one entry per CDR3 protein. The sample contains some 320,000 distinct CDR3 sequences, about 10% of which appear only once. Sequenced material: CD4+ T cells sorted from PBMCs, taken 45 days after the yellow fever booster vaccination. These receptors originate from a man younger than 35 who received the YFV17D yellow fever vaccine.

The table lists this clonotype with a few counts. CDR3 sequence: CASRGTGAYGYTF. The CDR3, as DNA: TGTGCCAGCAGAGGGACAGGGGCCTATGGCTACACCTTC. The V gene is TRBV2, the J gene TRBJ1-2, with 10 nucleotides matching TRBD1. Germline loops: CDR1 SNHLY, CDR2 FYNNEI. CDR3 size: 13 residues. J was trimmed by 4 bases and V by 6 bases; bases with no gene match: 2. The whole variable domain, filled in from reference TRBV2 and TRBJ1-2, reads EPEVTQTPSHQVTQMGQEVILRCVPISNHLYFYWYRQILGQKVEFLVSFYNNEISEKSEIFDDQFSVERPDGSNFTLKIRSTKLEDSAMYFCASRGTGAYGYTFGSGTRLTVV.

This clonotype was counted between two and nine times. The J gene is TRBJ1-2, the V gene TRBV5-1, with no clear D. CDR3 length equals 17 residues. The V end was cut by 2 bases, the J end by 0 bases, with 17 bases between. CDR1 is SGHRS, CDR2 YFSETQ, per germline. Here the CDR3 DNA reads TGCGCCAGCAGCTTTCGGTCCGAGCGTCTCTCTAACTATGGCTACACCTTC. This sequence encodes CASSFRSERLSNYGYTF.

This clonotype showed up just a few times. The rearrangement joins TRBV9 to TRBJ1-1; D gene unclear. This CDR3 comprises 15 residues. Germline values: CDR1 SGDLS, CDR2 YYNGEE. The germline V and J ends were trimmed by 4 bases and 4 bases, with 17 bases remaining between them. The CDR3 region is CASSPRFGAGTEAFF. The CDR3 DNA sequence: TGTGCCAGCAGCCCTCGCTTCGGAGCGGGCACTGAAGCTTTCTTT.

The chain uses TRBV10-2 and TRBJ1-6; the D gene is possibly TRBD1 (6 bases). Between the trimmed V and J ends, which lost 6 bases and 5 bases, there was a span of 8 bases. The CDR3 runs 13 residues. Germline V CDR1 and CDR2: WSHSY, SAAADI. Here the CDR3 reads CASRRGDNSPLHF. The CDR3 DNA follows: TGCGCCAGCAGGAGGGGGGATAATTCACCCCTCCACTTT.

The rearrangement uses TRBV4-3 and TRBJ2-1, with TRBD2 matching over 9 bases. CDR1 and CDR2 (germline): LGHNA, YSLEER. The CDR3 sequence is 18 residues long. V lost 8 bases and J lost 2; bases outside the gene matches: 16. CDR3 nucleotide sequence: TGCGCCAGCGCCCTTGATGATAGCGGGGGCCCGCCCTACAATGAGCAGTTCTTC. As protein: CASALDDSGGPPYNEQFF.

CDR3 in amino acids: CASSSPTDDSGNTIYF. The CDR3, as DNA: TGTGCCAGCAGCTCGCCGACGGACGACTCTGGAAACACCATATATTTT. This chain uses TRBV5-4 with TRBJ1-3; D ambiguous. The germline CDR1 and CDR2 sequences are SGHNT and YYREEE (reference sequence). Trimming took off 3 bases at V and 0 bases at J, with 13 bases between the two ends. This CDR3 comprises 16 residues.

At least ten counts were recorded for this clonotype. This chain uses TRBV11-2 with TRBJ1-1; D gene uncertain. This CDR3 contains 14 residues. The V and J ends lost 5 bases and 1 base respectively, with 11 bases between them. Looked up from germline, CDR1 is SGHAT and CDR2 is FQNNGV. The CDR3 here is CASSPFGENTEAFF. The CDR3 region has the DNA TGTGCCAGCAGCCCCTTCGGGGAGAACACTGAAGCTTTCTTT.

The chain recombines TRBV20-1 with TRBJ2-7, with 7 bases lining up with TRBD1. The germline gives CDR1 DFQATT, CDR2 SNEGSKA (reference sequence). V shed 5 bases and J 2 bases; nucleotides not matched to a gene: 6. The CDR3 is 13 amino acids. CDR3 residues: CSAGRDRTYEQYF. DNA for the CDR3: TGCAGTGCTGGCCGGGACAGAACCTACGAGCAGTACTTC.

This clonotype was observed a few times. J is TRBJ1-1 and V is TRBV5-1; D gene unclear. V was cut by 1 base and J by 0 bases, with 13 bases left in between. This CDR3 is 16 amino acids long. Germline V CDR1 and CDR2: SGHRS, YFSETQ. The CDR3 DNA reads as TGCGCCAGCAGCTTGTATCCGGACGTCGTGAACACTGAAGCTTTCTTT. As protein: CASSLYPDVVNTEAFF.

V gene TRBV4-2 combines with J gene TRBJ1-1, with 7 bases fitting TRBD1. The CDR3 totals 16 residues. Germline V gene data show CDR1 as LGHNA and CDR2 as YNFKEQ. The junction had 8 bases not matched to a gene; V was cut back by 3 bases and J by 1 base. CDR3 loop: CASSHLGTDSNTEAFF. DNA for the CDR3: TGTGCCAGCAGCCATCTGGGGACAGACTCGAACACTGAAGCTTTCTTT.

The chain combines TRBV6-6 with TRBJ2-1, with a possible D match to TRBD2 (7 bases). The CDR3 consists of 16 residues. With 4 bases removed from V and 1 base from J, the gap between germline ends came to 14 bases. Germline V gene lookup returns CDR1 MNHNY and CDR2 SVGAGI (reference sequence). CDR3 DNA sequence: TGTGCCAGCAGTTCCTGGCGGGGGCCATCCTACAATGAGCAGTTCTTC. It yields the protein CASSSWRGPSYNEQFF.

This clonotype was recorded at least ten times. The CDR3 DNA follows: TGTGCCAGCAGTCTCGGACAGGGGGCCCCTGGCTACACCTTC. Translation gives CASSLGQGAPGYTF. This rearrangement joins TRBV6-6 to TRBJ1-2; 11 positions agree with TRBD1. V was clipped by 5 bases and J by 7 bases; unmatched bases: 6. There are 14 residues in the CDR3. CDR1 and CDR2 from the germline V gene are MNHNY and SVGAGI (reference sequence).

The chain has TRBV5-1 and TRBJ2-3; 7 bases fit TRBD1. Germline V gene sequence: CDR1 SGHRS, CDR2 YFSETQ. The ends lost 4 bases at V and 4 bases at J; junction bases unmatched: 3. This CDR3 contains 13 residues. The CDR3 reads CASSPDRSDTQYF. The CDR3 region has the DNA TGCGCCAGCAGCCCGGACAGGTCAGATACGCAGTATTTT.

The V call is TRBV10-3, the J call TRBJ1-2; D is possibly TRBD1 (6 bases). Germline-derived CDR1 and CDR2 are ENHRY and SYGVKD. This CDR3 has 13 residues. Trimming removed 6 bases at V and 4 bases at J, with 12 bases between. DNA for the CDR3: TGTGCCATCAGGGGAGGACAGATCTATGGCTACACCTTC. It translates to CAIRGGQIYGYTF.

This clonotype was seen a few times. The chain recombines TRBV19 with TRBJ1-4; D is undetermined. The CDR3 is 13 residues long. Germline CDR1 is LNHDA and CDR2 is SQIVND (reference sequence). The V and J ends lost 9 bases and 2 bases respectively, with 10 bases between them. CDR3 DNA: TGTGCCAGCTACGGGTTCACTAATGAAAAACTGTTTTTT. This codes for CASYGFTNEKLFF.

This clonotype was detected a few times. The CDR3 is CASSRTGNTQYF. The CDR3 nucleotides are TGTGCCAGCAGCCGGACAGGAAATACGCAGTATTTT. V and J are TRBV5-8 and TRBJ2-3, with 7 bases that match TRBD1. This CDR3 spans 12 amino acids. Trimming cost V 4 bases and J 7 bases; bases outside gene matches: 3. The germline CDR1 and CDR2 sequences are SGHTS and YDEGEE.

For this clonotype: The junction and the germline gene differ at one end; a read error may be behind it. This rearrangement joins TRBV7-8 to TRBJ1-1; 7 nucleotides line up with TRBD1. Germline CDR1 reads SGHVS; CDR2 reads FQNEAQ. The CDR3 length is 13 residues. This CDR3 is CSSSLVQGPEAFF. In nucleotides, the CDR3 is TGTTCCAGCAGCTTAGTACAGGGGCCTGAAGCTTTCTTT.

V is TRBV2 and J is TRBJ2-1; D unresolved. The DNA end is more similar to TRBJ2-5, so the J call may be wrong. The germline gives CDR1 SNHLY, CDR2 FYNNEI. The CDR3 has 14 amino acids. In nucleotides, the CDR3 is TGTGCCAGCAGTGAGACGAGCGAACAAGAGACCCAGTACTTC. Translating it yields CASSETSEQETQYF.

This clonotype has just a few counts. The chain uses TRBV11-3 and TRBJ2-1, with 7 bases identical to TRBD1. Germline V lookup: CDR1 SGHNT, CDR2 YENEEA. This CDR3 has 13 amino acids. J gave up 7 bases and V 5 bases, and 5 bases lay outside the gene matches. CDR3 loop: CASSHRGRNEQFF. CDR3 in DNA: TGTGCCAGCAGCCACAGGGGAAGGAATGAGCAGTTCTTC.

This clonotype was recorded a few times. The chain is built from TRBV5-1 and TRBJ2-2, with D perhaps being TRBD1 or TRBD2 (5 bases each). The V gene lost 1 base and the J gene lost 0 bases, with 10 bases spanning the gap. The germline gives CDR1 SGHRS, CDR2 YFSETQ. The CDR3 runs 16 residues. For the CDR3, the DNA is TGCGCCAGCAGCTTGTTCGTGGGGGCGAACACCGGGGAGCTGTTTTTT. It yields the protein CASSLFVGANTGELFF.

This clonotype was detected a few times. The chain recombines TRBV28 with TRBJ2-7; no clear D gene. The germline CDR1 and CDR2 sequences are MDHEN and SYDVKM. This CDR3 is built from 12 residues. Trimming left V 2 bases short and J 6 bases short, with 8 bases between. CDR3 DNA sequence: TGTGCCAGCAGTTTAAAGGGATTCGAGCAGTACGTC. Translation gives CASSLKGFEQYV.

The chain has TRBV12-3 or TRBV12-4 and TRBJ2-2; 12 nucleotides align to TRBD1. Trimming took 6 bases from V and 6 from J; bases not matched to a gene: 11. This CDR3 region has 17 residues. CDR3 DNA sequence: TGTGCCAGCAGGTGGGGACAGGGGGCGCGTGAGGCCGGGGAGCTGTTTTTT. Encoded protein: CASRWGQGAREAGELFF.

This clonotype has just a few counts. The CDR3 protein is CASSLVGGGNSQETQYF. The CDR3 bases are TGCGCCAGCAGCTTGGTTGGCGGGGGAAATTCTCAAGAGACCCAGTACTTC. The chain has TRBV5-1 and TRBJ2-5; TRBD2 matches at 7 bases. This CDR3 is built from 17 residues. Germline loops: CDR1 SGHRS, CDR2 YFSETQ. V dropped 0 bases and J dropped 2; count of bases not matched to a gene: 10.

This clonotype was counted only a few times. This chain links TRBV6-2 or TRBV6-3 with TRBJ2-6; possible D gene TRBD1, 6 bases. Between the trimmed V and J ends, which lost 5 bases and 2 bases, there was a span of 10 bases. The CDR3 runs 15 residues. Germline V gene sequence: CDR1 MNHEY, CDR2 SVGEGT. The CDR3 reads CASSPTGPGANVLTF. The CDR3 DNA reads TGTGCCAGCAGTCCTACAGGGCCTGGGGCCAACGTCCTGACTTTC.

CDR3 coding DNA: TGTGCCAGCACCCCGCCGGGAGATACGCAGTATTTT. The encoded protein is CASTPPGDTQYF. The chain uses TRBV5-5 and TRBJ2-3; D is unclear. The CDR3 extends over 12 amino acids. V lost 6 bases and J lost 5, with 10 bases in between. Germline loops: CDR1 SGHKS, CDR2 YYEKEE (reference sequence).

The table lists this clonotype with many counts. The chain links TRBV5-1 to TRBJ2-5, with D unclear. V lost 0 bases to trimming and J lost 3 bases, with 6 bases between them. The CDR3 runs to 13 residues. Germline V lookup: CDR1 SGHRS, CDR2 YFSETQ. CDR3 in amino acids: CASSLGSEETQYF. In DNA, the CDR3 is TGCGCCAGCAGCTTGGGCTCAGAAGAGACCCAGTACTTC.

The chain links TRBV2 to TRBJ2-1; 7 positions match TRBD2. The CDR3 sequence is 13 residues long. Trimming at V came to 8 bases and at J to 5 bases, leaving 6 bases not matched to a gene. Germline V gives CDR1 SNHLY, CDR2 FYNNEI. CDR3 region: CASGTTSDNEQFF. CDR3 bases: TGTGCCAGCGGGACTACTTCCGACAATGAGCAGTTCTTC. Full variable domain (rest looked up from reference TRBV2 and TRBJ2-1): EPEVTQTPSHQVTQMGQEVILRCVPISNHLYFYWYRQILGQKVEFLVSFYNNEISEKSEIFDDQFSVERPDGSNFTLKIRSTKLEDSAMYFCASGTTSDNEQFFGPGTRLTVL.

V usage is TRBV5-6 and J usage is TRBJ1-4; D call uncertain. This CDR3 contains 14 residues. Trimming shortened V by 3 bases and J by 3 bases, and 9 bases separated the two germline ends. Germline assignment: CDR1 SGHDT and CDR2 YYEEEE. The CDR3 DNA is TGTGCCAGCAGCTACCGGGGTTCTAATGAAAAACTGTTTTTT. Residues: CASSYRGSNEKLFF.

This clonotype came up many times. The chain uses TRBV12-3 or TRBV12-4 and TRBJ2-5; D is unresolved. Trimming took off 2 bases at V and 2 bases at J, with 9 bases between the two ends. The length of the CDR3 is 14 residues. In DNA form, the CDR3 reads TGTGCCAGCAGTTTACCGACAACGCAAGAGACCCAGTACTTC. Translated, it gives CASSLPTTQETQYF.

The chain joins TRBV4-3 to TRBJ1-4; D is possibly TRBD1 (6 bases). The germline V gene encodes CDR1 LGHNA and CDR2 YSLEER. The CDR3 loop spans 15 amino acids. The V end was cut by 2 bases, the J end by 4 bases, with 11 bases between. The CDR3 DNA is TGCGCCAGCAGCCAACCGGGGGCGGGTAATGAAAAACTGTTTTTT. Its protein product is CASSQPGAGNEKLFF.

In this sample, this clonotype turned up a few times. For the CDR3, the DNA is TGTGCCAGCAGCGACCCGGGACAGGGCGTCAGGGGCTACACCTTC. This translates into CASSDPGQGVRGYTF. The rearrangement joins TRBV7-9 to TRBJ1-2; 9 positions match TRBD1. CDR1 and CDR2 from the germline V gene are SEHNR and FQNEAQ (reference sequence). The CDR3 covers 15 residues. With 5 bases clipped from V and 8 bases from J, the junction kept 12 bases outside the gene matches.